This T cell receptor (beta chain) was sequenced for a study of vaccination and CD4 T cells after COVID-19. Study background: Post-COVID draws followed diagnosis by a median around 100 days (range 35 to 161). Median time from second vaccine dose to sampling was just over 70 days (14 to 241). General study results and limits: Only post-vaccination samples contained a median approximately 90% of the reactive clones in convalescent patients.

Described time point: late sampling 161 to 241 days after vaccination in a few convalescent patients. Positive PCR dates covered March to December 2020, before US Alpha, Beta and Delta variants. One entry per CDR3 protein results from TCRdb running MiXCR on the PCR reads. The sample shows about 30,000 distinct CDR3 sequences, roughly 50% of them seen only once. Points on this clonotype: Its cognate antigen is unknown.

The CDR3 is made up of 13 amino acids. V lost 6 bases, J lost 1 base, and 12 bases lay in between. In germline, CDR1 is DFQATT, CDR2 SNEGSKA (reference sequence). The V and J genes are TRBV20-1 and TRBJ1-1, with a weak D call TRBD1 (6 bases). The receptor comes from a human donor who had recovered from COVID-19. The sample consisted of CD4+ T cells from blood, taken about 7 months after SARS-CoV-2 vaccination. DNA for the CDR3: TGCAGTGCGAGACGGACAGCGAACACTGAAGCTTTCTTT. Amino acid sequence: CSARRTANTEAFF.